The 9 T cell receptor beta chains given below trace back to one sample, sequenced in a study of control samples from healthy donors and cancer patients (dated by TCRdb to 2020 to 2022). To prepare the library, the immunoSEQ multiplex PCR assay was applied. The clones in this table, taken by TCRdb from immuneACCESS, are in-frame only. Not every clone is retained; where verified, under half of the shortfall comes from an unresolved V gene, and the cause of the rest is unknown. The sample table holds about 160,000 clones, of which roughly 94% were seen once. Under 8.5% of the sample comes from the top ten. Sequences were obtained from blood. All receptors come from a woman in her thirties or forties in good health.

This chain uses TRBV10-3 with TRBJ2-7; 9 bases match TRBD1. In germline, CDR1 is ENHRY, CDR2 SYGVKD. The CDR3 is 14 amino acids. Trimming cost V 4 bases and J 5 bases; bases outside gene matches: 6. CDR3 residues: CAISVRTGEDEQYF. The CDR3, as DNA: TGTGCCATCAGTGTCCGGACAGGGGAAGACGAGCAGTACTTC.

J is TRBJ2-2 and V is TRBV5-1; 9 bases agree with TRBD1. CDR3 length equals 15 residues. The V gene's germline CDR1 is SGHRS and CDR2 YFSETQ. V lost 6 bases to trimming and J lost 5 bases; unmatched junction nucleotides: 8. The CDR3 region is CASITGGAGTGELFF. The DNA of the CDR3 is TGCGCCAGCATCACAGGGGGCGCGGGAACCGGGGAGCTGTTTTTT. Supplemented by reference TRBV5-1 and TRBJ2-2, the full variable domain reads KAGVTQTPRYLIKTRGQQVTLSCSPISGHRSVSWYQQTPGQGLQFLFEYFSETQRNKGNFPGRFSGRQFSNSRSEMNVSTLELGDSALYLCASITGGAGTGELFFGEGSRLTVL.

The chain recombines TRBV10-3 with TRBJ1-1; 7 bases map to TRBD1. The CDR3 runs 16 residues. Germline values: CDR1 ENHRY, CDR2 SYGVKD. Trimming removed 0 bases from V and 2 bases from J; junction bases left unmatched: 6. CDR3 sequence: CAISESSGGINTEAFF. The CDR3 DNA sequence: TGTGCCATCAGTGAGTCTTCAGGGGGGATCAACACTGAAGCTTTCTTT.

The CDR3 sequence: CASSVADVIGGNTIYF. In DNA form, the CDR3 reads TGTGCCAGCAGCGTAGCTGACGTGATAGGGGGAAACACCATATATTTT. The chain links TRBV9 to TRBJ1-3; no clear D. The CDR3 sequence is 16 residues long. V lost 0 bases, J lost 4 bases, and 14 bases lay in between. Germline V gene sequence: CDR1 SGDLS, CDR2 YYNGEE.

V and J are TRBV9 and TRBJ2-1; 11 bases align to TRBD2. CDR3 length equals 17 residues. The V and J ends lost 3 bases and 7 bases, in that order; junction bases with no gene match: 12. Germline values: CDR1 SGDLS, CDR2 YYNGEE. The CDR3 nucleotides are TGTGCCAGCAGCGAGAGCCTGACGGGACTAGCGGAGAATGAGCAGTTCTTC. Its protein is CASSESLTGLAENEQFF.

This sequence joins TRBV27 and TRBJ1-4, with D perhaps TRBD1 (5 bases). V gave up 2 bases and J gave up 8 bases, with 9 bases separating them. Germline-derived CDR1 and CDR2 are MNHEY and SMNVEV (reference sequence). This CDR3 has 13 residues. The CDR3 loop is CASSLGRGEKLFF. CDR3 nucleotides: TGTGCCAGCAGTTTAGGTCGGGGGGAAAAACTGTTTTTT.

This clone was detected a few times. One junction end does not reproduce the germline sequence, and a read error may be involved. The genes are TRBV7-9 and TRBJ1-2, with 9 bases matching TRBD1. CDR3 size: 17 residues. Germline V gene sequence: CDR1 SEHNR, CDR2 FQNEAQ (reference sequence). The CDR3 spells CASSLGIGGDRVDIPLF. CDR3 nucleotides: TGTGCCAGCAGCTTAGGGATCGGTGGGGACAGGGTGGATATCCCCCTCTTC.

The rearrangement joins TRBV7-9 to TRBJ1-4; D unclear. This CDR3 region has 14 residues. Trimming shortened V by 3 bases and J by 8 bases, and 13 bases separated the two germline ends. In germline, CDR1 is SEHNR, CDR2 FQNEAQ (reference sequence). The CDR3 sequence is CASSFLGFGEKLFF. The CDR3 DNA reads TGTGCCAGCAGCTTTCTGGGATTCGGGGAAAAACTGTTTTTT.

The rearrangement uses TRBV4-2 and TRBJ2-4; tentatively, D is TRBD1 (6 bases). The CDR3 is 16 amino acids. Germline CDR1 and CDR2: LGHNA and YNFKEQ. V lost 0 bases, J lost 0 bases, and 9 bases lay in between. In nucleotides, the CDR3 is TGTGCCAGCAGCCAAGACAGGGGAGTAGCCAAAAACATTCAGTACTTC. Its protein is CASSQDRGVAKNIQYF.